This is a list of T cell receptor beta chains from one sample in a study of T cells in Graves' hyperthyroidism and ophthalmopathy. Each CDR3 protein is one row after TCRdb ran MiXCR on the multiplex PCR reads. The sample lists roughly 420,000 distinct CDR3 sequences, roughly an eighth occurring once. The material sequenced was blood. Receptor source: a woman under 30 with Graves' hyperthyroidism. Both conserved end residues are part of each CDR3. Each record gives: clone size, V gene, J gene, D gene, CDR3 protein, CDR3 DNA. A D gene is named only where the DNA matches it firmly. Part of the rows lack a size; the others show once, few, many or a class for expanded clones.

many	TRBV20-1	TRBJ2-7	TRBD2	CSARVLADYEQYF	TGCAGTGCTAGAGTACTAGCGGATTACGAGCAGTACTTC
NA	TRBV19	TRBJ2-2	NA	CASSIARLDTGELFF	TGTGCCAGTAGTATAGCCCGGTTAGACACCGGGGAGCTGTTTTTT
NA	TRBV20-1	TRBJ2-3	TRBD2	CSARDRRGGTDTQYF	TGCAGTGCTAGAGATAGGCGGGGGGGCACAGATACGCAGTATTTT
NA	TRBV18	TRBJ2-4	NA	CASSPGHTRDIQYF	TGTGCCAGCTCACCCGGACACACCAGGGACATTCAGTACTTC
NA	TRBV3-1	TRBJ2-7	NA	CASSQDWQAPSEQYF	TGTGCCAGCAGCCAAGATTGGCAAGCCCCCTCCGAGCAGTACTTC
NA	TRBV10-1	TRBJ2-5	NA	CASSESWETQYF	TGCGCCAGCAGTGAGTCCTGGGAGACCCAGTACTTC
many	TRBV2	TRBJ2-5	NA	CASSNNRQETQYF	TGTGCCAGCAGTAATAACCGGCAGGAGACCCAGTACTTC
few	TRBV27	TRBJ1-4	NA	CASRPTEPNEKLFF	TGTGCCAGCAGACCGACAGAACCTAATGAAAAACTGTTTTTT
NA	TRBV6-5	TRBJ2-3	NA	CASSYEAGHTDTQYF	TGTGCCAGCAGTTACGAGGCAGGGCACACAGATACGCAGTATTTT
many	TRBV27	TRBJ2-7	NA	CASRDRAYEQYF	TGTGCCAGCAGGGACAGAGCCTACGAGCAGTACTTC
few	TRBV7-6	TRBJ2-1	TRBD2	CASSLATSGEYNEQFF	TGTGCCAGCAGCTTGGCCACTAGCGGGGAATACAATGAGCAGTTCTTC
many	TRBV9	TRBJ2-2	NA	CASSVSTGELFF	TGTGCCAGCAGCGTTTCCACCGGGGAGCTGTTTTTT
many	TRBV6-5	TRBJ1-6	NA	CASSYSDFVGYNSPLHF	TGTGCCAGCAGTTACTCCGACTTTGTGGGCTATAATTCACCCCTCCACTTT
few	TRBV7-9	TRBJ1-2	TRBD1	CASRTGVGYGYTF	TGTGCCAGCAGGACAGGGGTAGGATATGGCTACACCTTC
many	TRBV2	TRBJ2-6	TRBD2	CASSELGGSGSGANVLTF	TGTGCCAGCAGTGAATTGGGGGGGAGTGGCTCTGGGGCCAACGTCCTGACTTTC
NA	TRBV18	TRBJ2-7	TRBD2	CASSPQSSTSGSSYEQYF	TGTGCCAGCTCACCACAATCCTCGACTAGCGGGTCCTCCTACGAGCAGTACTTC